Presented here are 21 T cell receptor beta chains from one specimen sequenced in a study of T cells in Graves' hyperthyroidism and ophthalmopathy. Amplification of TCR beta CDR3 regions was performed using RNA transcripts as template. First-round RT-PCR of the TCR CDR3 relied on the HTBI primer set. TCRdb used MiXCR to reprocess the multiplex PCR reads, holding one entry per CDR3 protein. The table lists approximately 560,000 distinct CDR3 sequences, around 45% of them singletons. Sequencing was carried out using peripheral blood or thyroid tissue (not recorded which). Receptors were obtained from a woman aged 18 to 35 with Graves' hyperthyroidism.

V is TRBV15 and J is TRBJ1-2, with D tentatively TRBD1 (6 bases). From germline, CDR1 is LNHNV and CDR2 YYDKDF (reference sequence). Trimming removed 2 bases at V and 2 bases at J, with 9 bases between. The CDR3 spans 14 residues. The CDR3 DNA follows: TGTGCCACCAGCAGACCAGACAGGAACTATGGCTACACCTTC. It translates to CATSRPDRNYGYTF.

The CDR3 DNA reads TGTGCCAGCAGCGCCATGACAGGGCAAACTGAAGCTTTCTTT. It codes for CASSAMTGQTEAFF. The chain recombines TRBV7-2 with TRBJ1-1; 7 nucleotides align to TRBD1. Germline CDR1 and CDR2: SGHTA and FQGNSA. V lost 5 bases and J lost 5; bases outside the gene matches: 8. The CDR3 has 14 amino acids. The full variable domain, its missing parts supplied by reference TRBV7-2 and TRBJ1-1, is GAGVSQSPSNKVTEKGKDVELRCDPISGHTALYWYRQSLGQGLEFLIYFQGNSAPDKSGLPSDRFSAERTGGSVSTLTIQRTQQEDSAVYLCASSAMTGQTEAFFGQGTRLTVV.

The CDR3 region is CASSLGGPVPEAFF. The CDR3, as DNA: TGTGCCAGCAGCTTAGGGGGACCCGTACCTGAAGCTTTCTTT. The rearrangement uses TRBV7-9 and TRBJ1-1; possible D gene TRBD1, 5 bases. Trimming pared 1 base from V and 6 bases from J, leaving 12 bases between. Germline V CDR1 and CDR2: SEHNR, FQNEAQ (reference sequence). CDR3 length equals 14 residues.

This clonotype was found a few times. The CDR3 is CASSQDGAENYGYTF. In nucleotides, the CDR3 is TGTGCCAGCAGCCAAGATGGGGCAGAGAACTATGGCTACACCTTC. This chain connects TRBV7-8 to TRBJ1-2; tentatively, D is TRBD1 (5 bases). Trimming left V 5 bases short and J 2 bases short, with 15 bases between. This CDR3 has 15 amino acids. Germline-derived CDR1 and CDR2 are SGHVS and FQNEAQ.

The table lists this clonotype with a count of one. The chain employs TRBV2 and TRBJ1-4; perhaps TRBD1 as D (5 bases). V lost 3 bases and J 11 bases, leaving 16 bases between the germline ends. The CDR3 has 14 residues. CDR1 and CDR2 from the germline V gene are SNHLY and FYNNEI. The DNA of the CDR3 is TGTGCCAGCAGTGAGGCGAGGACAAGTTCGAAACTGTTTTTT. Its protein is CASSEARTSSKLFF.

This chain connects TRBV10-3 to TRBJ2-7; 12 nucleotides agree with TRBD1. The CDR3 length is 15 residues. The germline V gene encodes CDR1 ENHRY and CDR2 SYGVKD. Trimming took 6 bases from V and 2 from J; bases not matched to a gene: 5. CDR3 loop: CAISPGQGATYEQYF. For the CDR3, the DNA is TGTGCCATCAGCCCGGGACAGGGGGCCACCTACGAGCAGTACTTC.

This clonotype was found a few times. J is TRBJ1-1 and V is TRBV19; no firm D call. The length of the CDR3 is 15 residues. Looked up from germline, CDR1 is LNHDA and CDR2 is SQIVND (reference sequence). The V end lost 3 bases, the J end lost 5 bases, and 16 bases lay between the germline ends. CDR3 protein: CASSMYLPMGTEAFF. The CDR3 coding sequence is TGTGCCAGTAGTATGTACCTCCCAATGGGAACTGAAGCTTTCTTT.

The chain's CDR3 is CASSIDLGIPQHF. The CDR3 DNA is TGTGCCAGTAGTATAGATCTTGGCATTCCCCAGCATTTT. The V and J genes are TRBV19 and TRBJ1-5; no definite D call. The CDR3 loop spans 13 amino acids. V lost 0 bases to trimming and J lost 10 bases, with 10 bases between them. The V gene's germline CDR1 is LNHDA and CDR2 SQIVND (reference sequence).

CDR3 nucleotides: TGCAGTGCTAGAGCGGGGAACAGTGTTAGAGAAAAACTGTTTTTT. Protein product: CSARAGNSVREKLFF. The chain combines TRBV20-1 with TRBJ1-4; D is ambiguous. This CDR3 is 15 amino acids long. CDR1 DFQATT and CDR2 SNEGSKA come from the germline V gene (reference sequence). The germline V and J ends were trimmed by 1 base and 8 bases, with 17 bases remaining between them.

The rearrangement links TRBV7-8 to TRBJ2-7, with 8 positions matching TRBD1. V was pared by 3 bases and J by 4 bases, with 8 bases of the junction left unmatched. Germline CDR1 reads SGHVS; CDR2 reads FQNEAQ. This CDR3 comprises 15 residues. CDR3 in amino acids: CASSLGGTGPYEQYF. CDR3 bases: TGTGCCAGCAGCTTGGGCGGGACAGGCCCGTACGAGCAGTACTTC. Based on the CDR3 plus reference TRBV7-8 and TRBJ2-7, the full variable domain is GAGVSQSPRYKVAKRGQDVALRCDPISGHVSLFWYQQALGQGPEFLTYFQNEAQLDKSGLPSDRFFAERPEGSVSTLKIQRTQQEDSAVYLCASSLGGTGPYEQYFGPGTRLTVT.

The chain combines TRBV6-5 with TRBJ1-5; TRBD1 matches 7 bases. Germline values: CDR1 MNHEY, CDR2 SVGAGI. The CDR3 runs 13 residues. With 11 bases clipped from V and 3 bases from J, the junction kept 7 bases outside the gene matches. The CDR3 nucleotides are TGTGCCTCCTTAGACAGGGCCAATCAGCCCCAGCATTTT. This translates into CASLDRANQPQHF.

This clonotype was picked up a small number of times. The V call is TRBV7-2, the J call TRBJ2-2, with D unresolved. CDR3 length: 13 amino acids. CDR1 is SGHTA, CDR2 FQGNSA, per germline. Trimming took off 5 bases at V and 3 bases at J, with 7 bases between the two ends. The CDR3 region is CASSQFYTGELFF. The CDR3 region has the DNA TGTGCCAGCAGCCAGTTTTACACCGGGGAGCTGTTTTTT.

The V call is TRBV7-6, the J call TRBJ1-2; D is possibly TRBD1 (5 bases). This CDR3 spans 14 amino acids. V was trimmed by 5 bases and J by 11 bases, leaving 21 bases between them. Germline CDR1 and CDR2: SGHVS and FNYEAQ. The CDR3 bases are TGTGCCAGCAGCGGGGACGACTCGCGGCGGAGTTACACCTTC. This sequence encodes CASSGDDSRRSYTF.

The chain couples TRBV7-8 to TRBJ1-4; D is ambiguous. This CDR3 spans 12 amino acids. Germline-derived CDR1 and CDR2 are SGHVS and FQNEAQ. V lost 5 bases and J 8 bases, leaving 9 bases between the germline ends. The CDR3 is CASSGRKEKLFF. The DNA for the CDR3 is TGTGCCAGCAGCGGAAGGAAGGAAAAACTGTTTTTT.

A word on this clonotype: One junction end does not reproduce the germline sequence, and a read error may be involved. The chain is built from TRBV10-3 and TRBJ1-1, with D possibly TRBD1 on 5 matching bases. Germline CDR1 and CDR2: ENHRY and SYGVKD. CDR3 length: 14 amino acids. The CDR3 reads CASSLRQPGTEAFF. DNA of the CDR3: TGTGCCAGCAGTTTAAGACAGCCCGGCACTGAAGCTTTCTTT.

The chain links TRBV20-1 to TRBJ1-5, with D uncertain. With 6 bases removed from V and 1 base from J, the gap between germline ends came to 10 bases. CDR1 DFQATT and CDR2 SNEGSKA come from the germline V gene (reference sequence). CDR3 length: 13 residues. The CDR3 protein is CSAETRSNQPQHF. The CDR3 region has the DNA TGCAGTGCGGAGACAAGGAGCAATCAGCCCCAGCATTTT.

This clonotype came up a few times. This chain joins TRBV2 and TRBJ2-5; D assignment may be TRBD1 or TRBD2 (6 bases each). CDR3 length equals 15 residues. Germline V lookup: CDR1 SNHLY, CDR2 FYNNEI. Trimming cost V 5 bases and J 1 base, with 14 bases left between them. CDR3 sequence reads: CASSLSGGFQETQYF. The CDR3 coding sequence is TGTGCCAGCAGTTTATCCGGGGGCTTCCAAGAGACCCAGTACTTC.

In this sample, this clonotype turned up many times. The V call is TRBV9, the J call TRBJ1-1; no definite D call. Trimming stripped 4 bases from V and 3 bases from J, with 7 bases between. Germline V gene lookup returns CDR1 SGDLS and CDR2 YYNGEE. CDR3 length: 12 residues. The CDR3 region has the DNA TGTGCCAGCAGCCCCTCGGACACTGAAGCTTTCTTT. Translation: CASSPSDTEAFF.

The V call is TRBV6-5, the J call TRBJ2-6; tentatively, D is TRBD1 (5 bases). Trimming took off 5 bases at V and 0 bases at J, with 17 bases between the two ends. CDR3 size: 18 residues. Per germline, CDR1 MNHEY and CDR2 SVGAGI. CDR3 region: CASSPQATAISGANVLTF. The CDR3, as DNA: TGTGCCAGCAGTCCCCAGGCGACAGCGATCTCTGGGGCCAACGTCCTGACTTTC.

In its sample, this clonotype was seen a few times. The genes are TRBV7-3 and TRBJ1-2, with 11 nucleotides matching TRBD1. Trimming took 3 bases from V and 4 from J; bases not matched to a gene: 4. The CDR3 covers 15 residues. Looked up from germline, CDR1 is SGHTA and CDR2 is FQGTGA. Written as DNA, the CDR3 is TGTGCCAGCAGCTTTGGGACAGGGGGTTTCTATGGCTACACCTTC. Its translation is CASSFGTGGFYGYTF.

The CDR3 nucleotides are TGTGCCAGCAGGCGCCGGGGACAGGGAGACGAGCAGTACTTC. This sequence encodes CASRRRGQGDEQYF. This sequence joins TRBV6-6 and TRBJ2-7, with 9 positions matching TRBD1. Losses at the gene ends were 6 bases for V and 5 bases for J; bases not matched to a gene: 8. CDR1 is MNHNY and CDR2 is SVGAGI in the germline V gene (reference sequence). The CDR3 is 14 residues long.